This section outlines one T cell receptor (beta chain) sequence together with its context. The record originates from a study of blood T cell repertoires in COVID-19. The wider study: Sites in the United States, Italy and Spain provided acute and convalescent COVID-19 samples. In each case, the material was cDNA or gDNA derived from T cells, B-cell-depleted T cells, or PBMCs.

As handled by the study authors: Researchers report that nucleated cell counts were estimated from reference gene primer amplification. Produced via immunoSEQ multiplex PCR; TCRdb's table is partial and in-frame only. V, J and clone size derive from that table, while D and trimming were established from the DNA sequence. The table has around 120,000 clones, about 83% seen once. The length of the CDR3 is 16 residues. Germline-derived CDR1 and CDR2 are SGDLS and YYNGEE. Unmatched junction bases numbered 7, after V lost 0 bases and J lost 4 bases. This sequence was found in a middle-aged man with active or convalescent COVID-19. Sequenced input: peripheral blood. The genes are TRBV9 and TRBJ2-5, with 9 positions matching TRBD2. Here the CDR3 reads CASSVATAGGPETQYF. In nucleotides, the CDR3 is TGTGCCAGCAGCGTAGCTACGGCGGGGGGGCCAGAGACCCAGTACTTC.